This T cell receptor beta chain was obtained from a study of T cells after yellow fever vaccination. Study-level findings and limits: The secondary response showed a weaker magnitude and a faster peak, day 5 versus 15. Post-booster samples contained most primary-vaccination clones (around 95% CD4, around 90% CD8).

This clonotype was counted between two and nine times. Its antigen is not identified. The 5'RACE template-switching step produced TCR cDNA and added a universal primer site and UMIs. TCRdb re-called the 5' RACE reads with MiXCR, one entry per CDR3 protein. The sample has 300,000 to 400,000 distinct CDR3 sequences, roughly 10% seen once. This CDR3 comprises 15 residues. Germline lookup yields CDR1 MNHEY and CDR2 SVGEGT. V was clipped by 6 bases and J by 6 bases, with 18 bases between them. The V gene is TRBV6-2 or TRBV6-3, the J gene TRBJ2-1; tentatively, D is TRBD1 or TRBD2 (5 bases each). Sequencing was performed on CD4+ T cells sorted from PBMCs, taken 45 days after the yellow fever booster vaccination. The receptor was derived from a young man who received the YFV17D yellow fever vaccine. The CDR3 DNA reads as TGTGCCAGCAGGAAAACTAACCCGAGGGGCAATGAGCAGTTCTTC. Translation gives CASRKTNPRGNEQFF.